The 10 T cell receptor beta chains below come from one sample, sequenced in a study of Tregs in tolerant kidney transplant recipients. Clones were read by immunoSEQ multiplex PCR, and TCRdb kept only the in-frame ones, dropping some. The sample has some 80,000 clones, under 98% seen once; the top ten hold 0.55% to 0.6%. Specimen: CD4+ T cells from blood, collected before the transplant. The receptor source for this set is a human donor who received a combined kidney and bone marrow transplant.

In this sample, this clone turned up once. The V call is TRBV6-7, the J call TRBJ1-5; 10 bases line up with TRBD1. Being an ORF, TRBV6-7 has a function that is uncertain. CDR3 length: 17 amino acids. V shed 0 bases and J 3 bases; nucleotides not matched to a gene: 5. The CDR3 is CASSYSGQGENNQPQHF. The CDR3 DNA reads as TGTGCCAGCAGTTACTCAGGACAGGGGGAGAACAATCAGCCCCAGCATTTT.

The chain combines TRBV27 with TRBJ1-3; 7 positions agree with TRBD1. CDR3 length: 15 amino acids. Germline CDR1 reads MNHEY; CDR2 reads SMNVEV (reference sequence). The J segment lost 2 bases and the V segment lost 2 bases, leaving 3 bases of the junction unmatched. The CDR3 here is CASSLEGAAGNTIYF. DNA for the CDR3: TGTGCCAGCAGTTTAGAGGGGGCAGCTGGAAACACCATATATTTT.

The chain recombines TRBV7-9 with TRBJ2-6, with D hard to call. This CDR3 region has 15 residues. The V gene lost 10 bases and the J gene lost 0 bases, with 13 bases spanning the gap. CDR1 and CDR2 from the germline V gene are SEHNR and FQNEAQ (reference sequence). As DNA, the CDR3 is TGTGCCAACTCGCGTCCTTTCTCTGGGGCCAACGTCCTGACTTTC. Translating gives CANSRPFSGANVLTF.

This clone was observed a single time. The chain links TRBV7-6 to TRBJ2-4; no clear D gene. V shed 1 base and J shed 3 bases, with 13 bases lying between them. CDR1 and CDR2 from the germline V gene are SGHVS and FNYEAQ. The CDR3 covers 16 residues. The CDR3 nucleotides are TGTGCCAGCAGCTTAGGAGGTAGTCTTGGCAAAAACATTCAGTACTTC. Translating it yields CASSLGGSLGKNIQYF.

The gene calls are TRBV7-8 and TRBJ2-2; no reliable D call. With 1 base removed from V and 7 bases from J, the gap between germline ends came to 7 bases. Looked up from germline, CDR1 is SGHVS and CDR2 is FQNEAQ. The CDR3 runs 13 residues. CDR3 nucleotide sequence: TGTGCCAGCAGCTTAGTCCGACTCGGGGAGCTGTTTTTT. Translation: CASSLVRLGELFF.

V usage is TRBV4-2 and J usage is TRBJ2-7; 7 nucleotides align to TRBD2. The V and J ends lost 5 bases and 0 bases, in that order; junction bases with no gene match: 7. Per the germline V gene, CDR1 is LGHNA and CDR2 is YNFKEQ. The CDR3 consists of 15 residues. In DNA form, the CDR3 reads TGTGCCAGCAGCTCTGTTTCTAGCGGCTCCTACGAGCAGTACTTC. Amino acids: CASSSVSSGSYEQYF.

The rearrangement links TRBV6-1 to TRBJ1-2; 9 nucleotides match TRBD1. The CDR3 sequence is 14 residues long. Germline values: CDR1 MNHNS, CDR2 SASEGT. V gave up 6 bases and J gave up 7 bases; unmatched junction bases: 9. CDR3 sequence: CASRDRGQLGGYTF. CDR3 nucleotide sequence: TGTGCCAGCAGGGACAGGGGTCAGCTAGGTGGCTACACCTTC.

The gene calls are TRBV2 and TRBJ2-1; 8 bases agree with TRBD2. In germline, CDR1 is SNHLY, CDR2 FYNNEI. This CDR3 comprises 14 residues. The V and J ends lost 7 bases and 1 base, in that order; junction bases with no gene match: 3. The CDR3 region is CASIPSGSYNEQFF. DNA for the CDR3: TGTGCCAGCATCCCTAGCGGGTCCTACAATGAGCAGTTCTTC.

This chain links TRBV7-2 with TRBJ2-5; possible D gene TRBD2, 6 bases. V was trimmed by 8 bases and J by 4 bases, leaving 11 bases between them. Germline values: CDR1 SGHTA, CDR2 FQGNSA. The CDR3 is 12 amino acids. The CDR3 here is CASESSGETQYF. Here the CDR3 DNA reads TGTGCCAGCGAGAGTAGCGGAGAGACCCAGTACTTC.

The chain employs TRBV4-3 and TRBJ1-3; possibly TRBD1 for D (6 bases). The CDR3 has 14 residues. Between the trimmed V and J ends, which lost 6 bases and 2 bases, there was a span of 11 bases. Germline CDR1 and CDR2: LGHNA and YSLEER. The CDR3 loop reads CASRTGLAGNTIYF. In DNA form, the CDR3 reads TGCGCCAGCAGAACAGGGTTAGCTGGAAACACCATATATTTT.